The present T cell receptor beta chain was sequenced within a study of PD-L1 blockade in urothelial cancer. The wider study: Blood analysis occurred 3 weeks (second dose) and 6 weeks after treatment start.

A note on this clone: Its antigen is not known.

The V gene's germline CDR1 is SGHNT and CDR2 YYREEE (reference sequence). This CDR3 is 15 amino acids long. The V gene lost 0 bases and the J gene lost 0 bases, with 9 bases spanning the gap. Disease in patients was locally advanced or metastatic urothelial carcinoma. Whole-study findings and limits: Durable-benefit patients had greater expansion of tumor-associated blood clones at 3 weeks.

TCRdb's table, derived via immunoSEQ multiplex PCR, lists solely in-frame clones and lacks some. The table has roughly 42,000 clones, approximately 77% seen once. The TCR was taken from a man aged 65-85 years with urothelial cancer. The rearrangement uses TRBV5-4 and TRBJ2-5; D possibly corresponds to TRBD2 (5 bases). This material consisted of PBMCs, taken around atezolizumab (anti-PD-L1) treatment. CDR3 region: CASSLGSGNQETQYF. CDR3 DNA sequence: TGTGCCAGCAGCTTGGGGTCGGGAAACCAAGAGACCCAGTACTTC.